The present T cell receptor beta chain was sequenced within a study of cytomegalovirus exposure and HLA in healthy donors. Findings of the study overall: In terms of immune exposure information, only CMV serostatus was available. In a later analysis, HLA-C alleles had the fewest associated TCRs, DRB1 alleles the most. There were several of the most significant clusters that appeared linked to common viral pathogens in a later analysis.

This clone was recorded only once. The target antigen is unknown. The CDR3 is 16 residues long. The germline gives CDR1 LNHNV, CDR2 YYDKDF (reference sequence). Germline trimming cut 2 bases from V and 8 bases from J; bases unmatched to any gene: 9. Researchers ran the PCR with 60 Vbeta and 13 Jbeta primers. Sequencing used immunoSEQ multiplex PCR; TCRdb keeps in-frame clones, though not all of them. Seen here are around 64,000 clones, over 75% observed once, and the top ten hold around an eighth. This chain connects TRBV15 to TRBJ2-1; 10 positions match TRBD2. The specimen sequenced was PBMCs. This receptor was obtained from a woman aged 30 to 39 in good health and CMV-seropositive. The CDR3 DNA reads TGTGCCACCAGCAGACGAACCGGGACTAGCGTCGATGAGCAGTTCTTC. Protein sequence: CATSRRTGTSVDEQFF.